This T cell receptor beta chain came from a study of T cell clones after liver transplantation. Study-wide findings and caveats: Circulating graft-donor-reactive CD4 TCRbeta sequences fell significantly post-transplant in 5 of 8 subjects.

Clones were read by immunoSEQ multiplex PCR, and TCRdb kept only the in-frame ones, dropping some. This table holds about 76,000 clones, roughly 80% found once. The CDR3 runs 13 residues. V was clipped by 2 bases and J by 4 bases, with 8 bases between them. Germline CDR1 and CDR2: MNHNY and SVGAGI (reference sequence). A word on this clone: Antigen unknown.

The specimen comprised CD4+ T cells from blood, sampled at the 22-month timepoint. The TCR comes from a human patient who received a liver transplant. Part of the T cells may come from the graft donor. The genes are TRBV6-6 and TRBJ1-2; D ambiguous. CDR3 residues: CASSYGQIYGYTF. CDR3 in DNA: TGTGCCAGCAGTTACGGGCAGATCTATGGCTACACCTTC.